Included here is one T cell receptor beta chain sequence, with context. What it recognizes is unknown. The data are from a study of vaccination and CD4 T cells after COVID-19. Study context: Researchers treated cells with overlapping spike peptides taken from SARS-CoV-2, HCoV-NL63, HCoV-OC43 and HCoV-229E.

Sequencing of DNA taken from cultured CD4+ T cells relied on the Oncomine TCR Beta short-read assay. One entry per CDR3 protein results from TCRdb running MiXCR on the PCR reads. The repertoire holds roughly 7,700 distinct CDR3 sequences, with 60% as singletons. The CDR3 contains 12 residues. The germline V gene encodes CDR1 MNHNS and CDR2 SASEGT. The V gene end was trimmed by 11 bases and the J gene end by 6 bases; junction bases not matched to a gene: 7. Treatment reported: roughly 10-day PBMC culture with coronavirus spike peptide pools or control peptides (ViraFEST assay). This TCR came from a human donor who had recovered from COVID-19. The chain combines TRBV6-1 with TRBJ2-3, with 8 bases lining up with TRBD1. Sequences were obtained from CD4+ T cells from blood, cultured in vitro. CDR3 loop: CAGRRDRDTQYF. DNA of the CDR3: TGTGCCGGACGAAGGGACAGGGATACGCAGTATTTT.